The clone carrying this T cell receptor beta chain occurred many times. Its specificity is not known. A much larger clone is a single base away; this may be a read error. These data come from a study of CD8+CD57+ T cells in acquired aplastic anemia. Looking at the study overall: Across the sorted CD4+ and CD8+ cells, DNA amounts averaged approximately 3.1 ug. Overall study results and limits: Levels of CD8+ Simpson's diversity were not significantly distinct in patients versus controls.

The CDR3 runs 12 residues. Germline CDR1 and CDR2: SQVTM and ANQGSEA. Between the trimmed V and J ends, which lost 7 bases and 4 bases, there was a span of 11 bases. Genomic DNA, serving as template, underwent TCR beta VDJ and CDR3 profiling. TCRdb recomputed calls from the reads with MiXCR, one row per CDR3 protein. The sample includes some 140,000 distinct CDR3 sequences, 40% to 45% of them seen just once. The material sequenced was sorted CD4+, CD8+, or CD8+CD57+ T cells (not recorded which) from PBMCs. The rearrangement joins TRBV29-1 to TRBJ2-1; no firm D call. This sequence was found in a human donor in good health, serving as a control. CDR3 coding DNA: TGCAGCGCTTACGTGGGATACAATGAGCAGTTCTTC. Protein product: CSAYVGYNEQFF.